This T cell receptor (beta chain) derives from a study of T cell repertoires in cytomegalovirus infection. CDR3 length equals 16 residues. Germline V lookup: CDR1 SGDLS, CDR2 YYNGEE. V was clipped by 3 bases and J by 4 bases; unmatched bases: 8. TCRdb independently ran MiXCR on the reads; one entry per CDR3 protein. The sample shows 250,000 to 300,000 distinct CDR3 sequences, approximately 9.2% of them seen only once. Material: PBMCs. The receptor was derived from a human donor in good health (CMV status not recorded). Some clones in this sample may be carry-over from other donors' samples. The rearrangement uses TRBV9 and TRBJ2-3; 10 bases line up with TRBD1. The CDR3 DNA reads TGTGCCAGCAGCGCCCACTCCGGGACAGGGGCAGATACGCAGTATTTT. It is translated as CASSAHSGTGADTQYF.